This TCR beta chain was profiled in a study of OX40 agonist ivuxolimab in advanced cancers. Generated by immunoSEQ multiplex PCR, the TCRdb table keeps only in-frame clones and is missing some. The data hold tens of thousands of clones, with around 89% observed a single time. The sample consisted of CD4+ or CD8+ T cells sorted from blood, taken in a trial of the OX40 agonist ivuxolimab. This sequence was found in an adult with an advanced solid tumor such as melanoma, head and neck, liver or kidney cancer.

CDR3 loop: CASSQGQADTEAFF. The CDR3 DNA reads TGTGCCAGCAGCCAGGGGCAGGCGGACACTGAAGCTTTCTTT. This chain joins TRBV4-2 and TRBJ1-1; a possible D gene is TRBD1 (5 bases). Germline assignment: CDR1 LGHNA and CDR2 YNFKEQ. Deletions cut 3 bases from V and 3 bases from J, with 11 bases between. The CDR3 spans 14 residues.